Below, one T cell receptor (beta chain) is given with its context. The data are from a study of blood T cell repertoires in COVID-19. Whole-study context: Donors in the United States, Italy and Spain gave samples during acute or convalescent COVID-19. Sources were T cells, B-cell-depleted T cells, or PBMCs; the material itself was cDNA or gDNA.

The table came from immunoSEQ multiplex PCR; TCRdb's copy has only in-frame clones and leaves some out. Of over 200,000 clones listed, 88% were seen once; the top ten hold about 2.5%. Germline CDR1 and CDR2: MNHEY and SVGAGI. The CDR3 runs to 14 residues. With 4 bases clipped from V and 1 base from J, the junction kept 3 bases outside the gene matches. The sample consisted of peripheral blood. The chain uses TRBV6-5 and TRBJ1-1; 7 nucleotides match TRBD1. The TCR originated in a woman aged 55-75 years with acute or convalescent COVID-19. This chain's CDR3 is CASSLGQRNTEAFF. The CDR3 DNA reads TGTGCCAGCAGTTTGGGACAGAGGAACACTGAAGCTTTCTTT.